Sequencing of this TCR beta chain was carried out in a study of Graves' ophthalmopathy and Graves' hyperthyroidism. General observations from the study: Clonotypes were expanded in thyroid at above 0.001 frequency, and most also appeared in blood.

This clonotype was recorded many times. Its antigen remains unidentified. Scientists amplified the TCR beta CDR3 regions from RNA transcripts. RT-PCR was first run with HTBI primers, then multiplex PCR in a second round. TCRdb re-called the multiplex PCR reads with MiXCR, one entry per CDR3 protein. The data show about 550,000 distinct CDR3 sequences, about 40% seen once. Excluded: other autoimmune disease, uncontrolled infection, pregnancy or lactation. V lost 3 bases and J lost 6; bases outside the gene matches: 19. Germline values: CDR1 LNHDA, CDR2 SQIVND (reference sequence). This CDR3 has 18 amino acids.

This rearrangement joins TRBV19 to TRBJ1-1; 7 nucleotides align to TRBD1. This sequence was found in an adult man with Graves' hyperthyroidism. Sequencing was done on a sample of peripheral blood or thyroid tissue (not recorded which). This CDR3 is CASSITLPGQLFVAEAFF. CDR3 nucleotide sequence: TGTGCCAGTAGTATTACACTACCGGGACAGTTGTTTGTCGCTGAAGCTTTCTTT.